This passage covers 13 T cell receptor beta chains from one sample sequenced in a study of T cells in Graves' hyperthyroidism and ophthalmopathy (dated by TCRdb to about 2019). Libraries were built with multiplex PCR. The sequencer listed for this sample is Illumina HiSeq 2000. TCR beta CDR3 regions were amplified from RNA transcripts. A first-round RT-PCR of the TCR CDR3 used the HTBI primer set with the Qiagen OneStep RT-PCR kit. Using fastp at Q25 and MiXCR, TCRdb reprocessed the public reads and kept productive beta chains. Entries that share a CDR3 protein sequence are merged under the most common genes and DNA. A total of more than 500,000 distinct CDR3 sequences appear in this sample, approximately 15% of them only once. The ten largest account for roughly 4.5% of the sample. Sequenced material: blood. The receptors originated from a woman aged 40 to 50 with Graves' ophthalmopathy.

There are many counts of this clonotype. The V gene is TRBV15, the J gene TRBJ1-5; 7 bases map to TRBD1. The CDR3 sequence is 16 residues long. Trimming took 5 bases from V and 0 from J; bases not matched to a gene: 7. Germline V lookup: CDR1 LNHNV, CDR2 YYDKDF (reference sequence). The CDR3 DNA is TGTGCCACCAGCCTGGACAGGACTTATAGCAATCAGCCCCAGCATTTT. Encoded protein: CATSLDRTYSNQPQHF. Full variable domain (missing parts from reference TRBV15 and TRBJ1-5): DAMVIQNPRYQVTQFGKPVTLSCSQTLNHNVMYWYQQKSSQAPKLLFHYYDKDFNNEADTPDNFQSRRPNTSFCFLDIRSPGLGDTAMYLCATSLDRTYSNQPQHFGDGTRLSIL.

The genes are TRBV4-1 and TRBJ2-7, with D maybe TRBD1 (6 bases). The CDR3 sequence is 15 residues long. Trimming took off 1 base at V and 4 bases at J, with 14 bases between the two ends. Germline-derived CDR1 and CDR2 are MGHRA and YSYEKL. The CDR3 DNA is TGCGCCAGCAGCCAAGTATCAACAGGGCTTTACGAGCAGTACTTC. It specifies CASSQVSTGLYEQYF.

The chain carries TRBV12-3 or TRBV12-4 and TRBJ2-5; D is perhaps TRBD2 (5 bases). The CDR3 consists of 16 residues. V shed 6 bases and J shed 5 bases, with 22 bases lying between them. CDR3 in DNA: TGTGCCAGCAGCTCCCGCGGGCCGACCCTGGAGGAGACCCAGTACTTC. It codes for CASSSRGPTLEETQYF.

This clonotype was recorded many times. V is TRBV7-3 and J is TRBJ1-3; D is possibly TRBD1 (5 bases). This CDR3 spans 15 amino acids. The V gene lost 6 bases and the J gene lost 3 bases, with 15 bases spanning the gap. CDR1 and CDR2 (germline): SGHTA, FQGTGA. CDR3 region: CASSPGTAFGNTIYF. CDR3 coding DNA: TGTGCCAGCAGTCCCGGGACGGCCTTTGGAAACACCATATATTTT.

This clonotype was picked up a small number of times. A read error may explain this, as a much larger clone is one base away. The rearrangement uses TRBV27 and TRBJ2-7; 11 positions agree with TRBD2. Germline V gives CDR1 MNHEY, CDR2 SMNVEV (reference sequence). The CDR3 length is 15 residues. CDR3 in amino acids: CAGSPFSGRADEQYF. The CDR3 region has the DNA TGTGCCGGCAGCCCGTTTAGCGGGAGGGCCGACGAGCAGTACTTC.

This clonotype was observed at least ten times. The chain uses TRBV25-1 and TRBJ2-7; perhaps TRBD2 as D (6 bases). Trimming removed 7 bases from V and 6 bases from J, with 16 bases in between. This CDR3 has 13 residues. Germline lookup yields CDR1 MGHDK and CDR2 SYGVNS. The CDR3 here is CASMMRGASEQYF. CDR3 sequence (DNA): TGTGCCAGCATGATGCGGGGCGCATCCGAGCAGTACTTC.

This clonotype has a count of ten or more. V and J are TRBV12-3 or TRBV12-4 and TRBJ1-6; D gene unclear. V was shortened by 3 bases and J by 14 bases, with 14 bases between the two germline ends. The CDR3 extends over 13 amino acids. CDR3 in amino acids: CASSFRRGSTLHF. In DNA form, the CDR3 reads TGTGCCAGCAGTTTTCGGCGAGGGTCCACCCTCCACTTT.

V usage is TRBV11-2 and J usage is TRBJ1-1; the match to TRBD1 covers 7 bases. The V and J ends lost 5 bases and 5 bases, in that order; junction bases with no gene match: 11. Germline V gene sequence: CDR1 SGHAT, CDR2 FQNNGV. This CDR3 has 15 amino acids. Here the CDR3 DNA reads TGTGCCAGCAGCCTCGACAGGGTAACGTGGACTGAAGCTTTCTTT. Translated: CASSLDRVTWTEAFF.

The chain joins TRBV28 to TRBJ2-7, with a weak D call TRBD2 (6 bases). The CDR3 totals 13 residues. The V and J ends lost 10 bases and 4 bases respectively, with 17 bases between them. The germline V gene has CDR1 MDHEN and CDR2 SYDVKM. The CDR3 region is CATAGRRSYEQYF. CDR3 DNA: TGTGCCACTGCGGGACGCAGATCGTACGAGCAGTACTTC.

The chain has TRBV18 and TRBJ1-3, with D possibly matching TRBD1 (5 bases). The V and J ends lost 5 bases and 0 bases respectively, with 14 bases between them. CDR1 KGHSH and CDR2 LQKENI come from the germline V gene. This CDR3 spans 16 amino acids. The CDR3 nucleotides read TGTGCCAGCTCAGCCACGGGGGTCCTCTCTGGAAACACCATATATTTT. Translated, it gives CASSATGVLSGNTIYF.

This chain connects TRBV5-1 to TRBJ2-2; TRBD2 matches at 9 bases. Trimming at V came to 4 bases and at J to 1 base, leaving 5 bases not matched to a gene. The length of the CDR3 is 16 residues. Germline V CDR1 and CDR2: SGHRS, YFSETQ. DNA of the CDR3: TGCGCCAGCAGCGTATTAGCGGGGGTGAACACCGGGGAGCTGTTTTTT. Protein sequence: CASSVLAGVNTGELFF.

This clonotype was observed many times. The CDR3 loop reads CASSPLVEREGEQYF. CDR3 coding DNA: TGCGCCAGCAGCCCGCTCGTGGAGCGGGAGGGCGAGCAGTACTTC. The chain combines TRBV5-1 with TRBJ2-7, with TRBD2 matching over 10 bases. Germline V lookup: CDR1 SGHRS, CDR2 YFSETQ. The CDR3 sequence is 15 residues long. The junction had 10 bases not matched to a gene; V was cut back by 4 bases and J by 6 bases.

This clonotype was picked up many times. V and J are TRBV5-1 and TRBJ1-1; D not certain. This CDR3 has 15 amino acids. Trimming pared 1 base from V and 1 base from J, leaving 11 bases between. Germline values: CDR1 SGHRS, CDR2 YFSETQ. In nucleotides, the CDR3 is TGCGCCAGCAGCTTGCAGGACCCGGGGAACACTGAAGCTTTCTTT. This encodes CASSLQDPGNTEAFF.